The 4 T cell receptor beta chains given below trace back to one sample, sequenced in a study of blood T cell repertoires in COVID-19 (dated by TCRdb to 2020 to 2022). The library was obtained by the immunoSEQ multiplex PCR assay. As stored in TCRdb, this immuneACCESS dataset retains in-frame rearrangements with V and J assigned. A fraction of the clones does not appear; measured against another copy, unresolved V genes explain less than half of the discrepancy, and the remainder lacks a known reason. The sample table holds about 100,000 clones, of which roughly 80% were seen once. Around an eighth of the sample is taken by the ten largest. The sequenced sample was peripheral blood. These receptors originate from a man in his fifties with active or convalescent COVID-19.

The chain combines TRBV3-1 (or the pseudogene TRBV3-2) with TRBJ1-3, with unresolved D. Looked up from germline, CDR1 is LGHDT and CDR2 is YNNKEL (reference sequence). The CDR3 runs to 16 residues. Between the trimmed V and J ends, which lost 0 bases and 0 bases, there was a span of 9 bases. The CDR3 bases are TGTGCCAGCAGCCAAGATTCAGCGAGCTCTGGAAACACCATATATTTT. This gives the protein CASSQDSASSGNTIYF.

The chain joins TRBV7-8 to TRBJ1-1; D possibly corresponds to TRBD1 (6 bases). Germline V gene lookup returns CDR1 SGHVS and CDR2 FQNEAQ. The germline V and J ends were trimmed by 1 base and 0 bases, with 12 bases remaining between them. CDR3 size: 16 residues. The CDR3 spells CASSLEGQGLNTEAFF. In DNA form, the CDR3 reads TGTGCCAGCAGCTTAGAGGGACAAGGGCTGAACACTGAAGCTTTCTTT.

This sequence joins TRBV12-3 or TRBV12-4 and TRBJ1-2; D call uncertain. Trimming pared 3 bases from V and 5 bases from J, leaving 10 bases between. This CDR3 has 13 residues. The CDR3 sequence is CASSLPQTYGYTF. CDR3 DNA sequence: TGTGCCAGCAGTTTGCCCCAAACATATGGCTACACCTTC.

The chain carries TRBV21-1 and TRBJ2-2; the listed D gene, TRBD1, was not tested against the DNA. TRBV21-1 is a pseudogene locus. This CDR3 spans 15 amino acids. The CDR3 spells CASSKAGVGTGELFF. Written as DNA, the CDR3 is TGTGCCAGCAGCAAAGCAGGGGTGGGCACCGGGGAGCTGTTTTTT.